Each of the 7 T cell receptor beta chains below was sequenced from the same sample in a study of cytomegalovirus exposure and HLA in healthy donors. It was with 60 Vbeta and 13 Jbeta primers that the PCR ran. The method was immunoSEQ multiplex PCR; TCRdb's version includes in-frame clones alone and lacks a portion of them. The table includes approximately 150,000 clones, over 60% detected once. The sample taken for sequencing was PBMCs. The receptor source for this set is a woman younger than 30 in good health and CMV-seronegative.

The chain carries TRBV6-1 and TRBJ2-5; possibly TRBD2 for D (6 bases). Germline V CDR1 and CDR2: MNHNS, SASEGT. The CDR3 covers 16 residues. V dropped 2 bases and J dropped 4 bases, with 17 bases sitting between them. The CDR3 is CASSELVRAGRETQYF. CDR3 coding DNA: TGTGCCAGCAGTGAATTGGTTCGGGCGGGGCGAGAGACCCAGTACTTC.

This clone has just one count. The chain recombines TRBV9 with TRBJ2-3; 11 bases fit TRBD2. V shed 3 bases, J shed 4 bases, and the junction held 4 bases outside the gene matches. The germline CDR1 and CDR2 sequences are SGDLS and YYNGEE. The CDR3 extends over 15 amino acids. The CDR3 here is CASSALAGGADTQYF. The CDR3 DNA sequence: TGTGCCAGCAGCGCCTTAGCGGGGGGGGCAGATACGCAGTATTTT.

This CDR3 reads CASTLAGRGYEQYF. In DNA, the CDR3 is TGTGCCAGCACCTTAGCGGGCCGGGGCTACGAGCAGTACTTC. This sequence joins TRBV5-6 and TRBJ2-7; 7 bases are shared with TRBD2. The CDR3 is made up of 14 amino acids. Per germline, CDR1 SGHDT and CDR2 YYEEEE. The V gene end was trimmed by 6 bases and the J gene end by 3 bases; junction bases not matched to a gene: 9. The entire variable domain, with the rest obtained from reference TRBV5-6 and TRBJ2-7, is as follows: DAGVTQSPTHLIKTRGQQVTLRCSPKSGHDTVSWYQQALGQGPQFIFQYYEEEERQRGNFPDRFSGHQFPNYSSELNVNALLLGDSALYLCASTLAGRGYEQYFGPGTRLTVT.

The CDR3 DNA is TGTGCCAGCAGCCAACTAGCGGGGGCGGGAACAGATACGCAGTATTTT. Encoded protein: CASSQLAGAGTDTQYF. The V gene is TRBV28, the J gene TRBJ2-3; 11 positions agree with TRBD2. The CDR3 is 16 amino acids. The germline V gene has CDR1 MDHEN and CDR2 SYDVKM. Germline trimming cut 6 bases from V and 3 bases from J; bases unmatched to any gene: 8.

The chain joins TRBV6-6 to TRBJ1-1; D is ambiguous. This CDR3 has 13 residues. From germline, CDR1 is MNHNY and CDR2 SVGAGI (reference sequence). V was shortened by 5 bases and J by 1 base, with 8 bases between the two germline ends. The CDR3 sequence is CASSTIRNTEAFF. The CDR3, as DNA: TGTGCCAGCAGTACCATCAGGAACACTGAAGCTTTCTTT.

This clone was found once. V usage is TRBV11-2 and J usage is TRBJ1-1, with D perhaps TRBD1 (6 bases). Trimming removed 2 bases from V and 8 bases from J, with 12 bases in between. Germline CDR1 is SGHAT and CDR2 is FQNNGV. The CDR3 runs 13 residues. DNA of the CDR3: TGTGCCAGCAGCTTATCAGGAGGACAGGAAGCTTTCTTT. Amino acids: CASSLSGGQEAFF.

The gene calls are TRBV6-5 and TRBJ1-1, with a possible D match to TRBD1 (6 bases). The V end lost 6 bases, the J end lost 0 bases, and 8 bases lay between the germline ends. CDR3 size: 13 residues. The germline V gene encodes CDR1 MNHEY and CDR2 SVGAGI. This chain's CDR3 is CASRDSMNTEAFF. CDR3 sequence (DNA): TGTGCCAGCAGGGACAGTATGAACACTGAAGCTTTCTTT.